The rows below give T cell receptor beta chains drawn from one sample of a study of graft-versus-host responses after intestinal transplantation. The assay was immunoSEQ multiplex PCR, and TCRdb's table has in-frame clones only and misses some. The sample has under 80,000 clones; roughly 90% are singletons. Sequenced material: PBMCs, taken 98 days after intestinal transplantation. The receptors derive from a human patient who received an intestinal transplant, so some T cells may come from the graft donor. CDR3s include the opening cysteine and the closing phenylalanine or tryptophan. The D gene is left open where the match is weak. Clone size is not always given. Where it is, it says once, few, many or a class for expanded clones.

CDR3nt: TGTGCCAGCAGCTTGGGACACTTGGGAAACACCATATATTTT
CDR3aa: CASSLGHLGNTIYF
j_gene: TRBJ1-3
abundance: NA
d_gene: NA
v_gene: TRBV13

CDR3nt: TGTGCCAGTAGTATTGGAAGCGGGGGAACAGATACGCAGTATTTT
CDR3aa: CASSIGSGGTDTQYF
j_gene: TRBJ2-3
abundance: NA
d_gene: TRBD2
v_gene: TRBV19

CDR3nt: TGCGCCAGCAGCGATGGGACTAGCGGGAGAGGGGACTACGAGCAGTACTTC
CDR3aa: CASSDGTSGRGDYEQYF
j_gene: TRBJ2-7
abundance: once
d_gene: TRBD2
v_gene: TRBV5-1

CDR3nt: TGTGCCAGCAGCTTGGTCTTAGGGAAGAGCTCTGGAAACACCATATATTTT
CDR3aa: CASSLVLGKSSGNTIYF
j_gene: TRBJ1-3
abundance: NA
d_gene: NA
v_gene: TRBV5-8

CDR3nt: TGCGCCAGCAGCCCGACTAGCGGGAGTTACAATGAGCAGTTCTTC
CDR3aa: CASSPTSGSYNEQFF
j_gene: TRBJ2-1
abundance: NA
d_gene: TRBD2
v_gene: TRBV4-1

CDR3nt: TGCGCCAGCAGCCAGCTTACAGGGGGCTACTACGAGCAGTACTTC
CDR3aa: CASSQLTGGYYEQYF
j_gene: TRBJ2-7
abundance: NA
d_gene: TRBD1
v_gene: TRBV4-1

CDR3nt: TGTGCCAGTAGTATAGAGGGCAGGGTTGGGGCAGATACGCAGTATTTT
CDR3aa: CASSIEGRVGADTQYF
j_gene: TRBJ2-3
abundance: NA
d_gene: NA
v_gene: TRBV19

CDR3nt: TGCGCCAGCAGCTTAGGGGCTAGCGGTGTCCTTAGCACAGATACGCAGTATTTT
CDR3aa: CASSLGASGVLSTDTQYF
j_gene: TRBJ2-3
abundance: few
d_gene: TRBD2
v_gene: TRBV5-1

CDR3nt: TGTGCCAGCAGTTACCGGGAGCCTGCCTACACAGATACGCAGTATTTT
CDR3aa: CASSYREPAYTDTQYF
j_gene: TRBJ2-3
abundance: NA
d_gene: NA
v_gene: TRBV6-5

CDR3nt: TGTGCCAGCAGTGAAAGTTCGGACAGGGGCTACGAGCAGTACTTC
CDR3aa: CASSESSDRGYEQYF
j_gene: TRBJ2-7
abundance: NA
d_gene: TRBD1
v_gene: TRBV2

CDR3nt: TGTGCCAGCAGTGACCACTGGGGGGGGGCCACCGGGGAGCTGTTTTTT
CDR3aa: CASSDHWGGATGELFF
j_gene: TRBJ2-2
abundance: NA
d_gene: NA
v_gene: TRBV6-1

CDR3nt: TGTGCCAGCAGTGGTTTTGCGGCTAGCGGGGACCAATACAATGAGCAGTTCTTC
CDR3aa: CASSGFAASGDQYNEQFF
j_gene: TRBJ2-1
abundance: NA
d_gene: TRBD2
v_gene: TRBV6-1

CDR3nt: TGTGCCAGCAGCTTGCAGGGAGAGACCCAGTACTTC
CDR3aa: CASSLQGETQYF
j_gene: TRBJ2-5
abundance: once
d_gene: NA
v_gene: TRBV5-5

CDR3nt: TGTGCCAGCAGCTTTAAGCTGGGGGCGCTGGGGAATCAGCCCCAGCATTTT
CDR3aa: CASSFKLGALGNQPQHF
j_gene: TRBJ1-5
abundance: NA
d_gene: NA
v_gene: TRBV7-2

CDR3nt: TGTGCCAGCAGCCTAGGTAATGAGCAGTTCTTC
CDR3aa: CASSLGNEQFF
j_gene: TRBJ2-1
abundance: NA
d_gene: NA
v_gene: TRBV7-6

CDR3nt: TGTGCCAGCAGTGAAGCTTATGCCTACAATGAACAGTTCTTC
CDR3aa: CASSEAYAYNEQFF
j_gene: TRBJ2-1
abundance: NA
d_gene: NA
v_gene: TRBV6-1

CDR3nt: TGTGCCAGCAGTTTATTTGCGGGAGGGCTCACCGGGGAGCTGTTTTTT
CDR3aa: CASSLFAGGLTGELFF
j_gene: TRBJ2-2
abundance: NA
d_gene: TRBD2
v_gene: TRBV27

CDR3nt: TGCGCCAGCAGCTTGACAGGGGGCGAGCAGTACTTC
CDR3aa: CASSLTGGEQYF
j_gene: TRBJ2-7
abundance: NA
d_gene: TRBD1
v_gene: TRBV5-1

CDR3nt: TGTGCCAGCAGCTTAGCTCCCGGGACGGACTATGGCTACACCTTC
CDR3aa: CASSLAPGTDYGYTF
j_gene: TRBJ1-2
abundance: NA
d_gene: NA
v_gene: TRBV7-2

CDR3nt: TGTGCCTGCCAACAGGGGTCAGATCAGCCCCAGCATTTT
CDR3aa: CACQQGSDQPQHF
j_gene: TRBJ1-5
abundance: NA
d_gene: TRBD1
v_gene: TRBV30

CDR3nt: TGTGCCAGCAGCCACTCGACAGGTGGTGAGCAGTACTTC
CDR3aa: CASSHSTGGEQYF
j_gene: TRBJ2-7
abundance: NA
d_gene: NA
v_gene: TRBV13

CDR3nt: TGCGCCAGCAGCCTCATCGGGGAGGCCTACGAGCAGTACTTC
CDR3aa: CASSLIGEAYEQYF
j_gene: TRBJ2-7
abundance: NA
d_gene: NA
v_gene: TRBV5-1

CDR3nt: TGTGCCACTAAGGACAGGGTTGACACTGAAGCTTTCTTT
CDR3aa: CATKDRVDTEAFF
j_gene: TRBJ1-1
abundance: NA
d_gene: TRBD1
v_gene: TRBV19

CDR3nt: TGTGCCAGCAGCCTGGAAGGGCGACGGAGCACAGATACGCAGTATTTT
CDR3aa: CASSLEGRRSTDTQYF
j_gene: TRBJ2-3
abundance: NA
d_gene: NA
v_gene: TRBV5-4